This TCR beta chain was recorded in a study of T cells in localized non-small cell lung cancer. Only in-frame clones appear in the TCRdb table, and some are missing; sequencing was by immunoSEQ multiplex PCR. Here the sample spans around 79,000 clones, about 78% being singletons. The CDR3 length is 13 residues. Overall study results and limits: Longer overall survival associated with higher blood T cell density; shorter survival with higher adjacent-lung clonality. Owing to sequencing of a solitary tumor region, heterogeneity cannot be discounted. Uninvolved adjacent lung had more T cell clonality than any other tissue, topping tumor. Adjacent lung had a median roughly 50 of the 100 largest tumor clones.

This clone was found once. Antigen specificity is unknown. The chain couples TRBV21-1 to TRBJ2-7; TRBD2 reflects the table's D call only, with no check against the DNA. TRBV21-1 is shown as a pseudogene. This material consisted of PBMCs, taken before any cancer treatment. The TCR originated in a man aged 35-75 years with stage II squamous cell lung carcinoma. This CDR3 reads CASSNPSVHEQYF. The DNA for the CDR3 is TGTGCCAGCAGCAATCCCTCGGTCCACGAGCAGTACTTC.